The rows below give T cell receptor beta chains drawn from one sample of a study of cytomegalovirus exposure and HLA in healthy donors. Here immunoSEQ multiplex PCR was the method, and the copy in TCRdb shows in-frame clones only, minus some. Here the sample spans about 73,000 clones, roughly 95% being singletons. The sequenced sample was PBMCs. Receptor source: a young man in good health and CMV-seronegative. The CDR3 runs from the conserved cysteine through the conserved F or W.

>TRBV10-3|17|TRBJ2-3
CAISETMSGQRTDTQYF
>TRBV15|15|TRBJ2-5
CATSRDLTGDETQYF
>TRBV5-1|15|TRBJ1-1
CASSLAGQQNTEAFF
>TRBV10-1|15|TRBJ2-3
CASSEYRSSTDTQYF
>TRBV2|15|TRBJ1-1
CASSDSRGRGSEAFF
>TRBV25-1|16|TRBJ2-1
CASSEYPGTSYNEQFF
>TRBV28|15|TRBJ2-5
CASSSRVQAQETQYF
>TRBV6-5|15|TRBJ1-1
CASGLWMQGPTEAFF
>TRBV19|18|TRBJ2-1
CASSIGFADSWVYNEQFF
>TRBV19|17|TRBJ1-1
CASRPRDRGQLDTEAFF
>TRBV5-4|13|TRBJ2-1
CASSSGLPGEQFF
>TRBV20-1|10|TRBJ2-3
CRVAVDTQYF
>TRBV7-6|15|TRBJ2-2
CASSHERVGIGELFF
>TRBV5-8|14|TRBJ2-7
CASSLDRGSNEQYF
>TRBV2|12|TRBJ1-1
CASSEVSAEAFF
>TRBV2|13|TRBJ2-1
CASGGGSYNEQFF
>TRBV7-9|15|TRBJ1-2
CASSPETGVAYGYTF
>TRBV9|14|TRBJ2-7
CASSVGQATYEQYF
>TRBV2|17|TRBJ1-3
CASSEAAGGGPADTIYF
>TRBV5-4|14|TRBJ2-2
CASSLGGPAGELFF
>TRBV30|19|TRBJ2-1
CAWSALRSGGGGAKNEQFF
>TRBV5-4|12|TRBJ2-7
CASSLRGYEQYF
>TRBV7-2|14|TRBJ2-7
CASSLGGTSYEQYF
>TRBV29-1|15|TRBJ2-7
CSGVTGTGLSYEQYF
>TRBV7-9|12|TRBJ1-1
CASSPLRLEAFF
>TRBV20-1|11|TRBJ1-2
CSAGQHYGYTF
>TRBV5-6|16|TRBJ1-5
CASSFARGTWNQPQHF
>TRBV5-4|15|TRBJ2-2
CASSPRGIDTGELFF
>TRBV4-2|15|TRBJ1-1
CASSQGRTLNTEAFF
>TRBV19|18|TRBJ1-5
CASSSTTLPRGPDQPQHF
>TRBV7-9|16|TRBJ2-1
CASSLSRQGGSNEQFF
>TRBV30|13|TRBJ2-5
CAWIAGGSKTQYF
>TRBV28|15|TRBJ1-2
CASRAQGKTNYGYTF
>TRBV11-1|13|TRBJ2-2
CASSPRRAGELFF
>TRBV7-6|13|TRBJ2-7
CASSYRSSYEQYF
>TRBV5-4|14|TRBJ1-1
CASSPTGGPTEAFF
>TRBV27|14|TRBJ2-1
CAIAPGLLYNEQFF
>TRBV21-1|15|TRBJ1-2
CASRSVPPRGNGYTF
>TRBV7-9|15|TRBJ1-1
CASSFEGHSNTEAFF
>TRBV27|16|TRBJ2-2
CASRRYAQGTPGELFF
>TRBV27|16|TRBJ2-3
CASSISGGTSTDTQYF
>TRBV28|16|TRBJ1-5
CASSLASMGRNQPQHF
>TRBV29-1|10|TRBJ1-1
CSVVYTEAFF
>TRBV27|14|TRBJ2-1
CASSLRDTDNEQFF
>TRBV19|14|TRBJ1-1
CASSIFRERTEAFF
>TRBV9|14|TRBJ1-1
CASSSTGRATEAFF
>TRBV13|16|TRBJ2-3
CASSSLGQGLPDTQYF
>TRBV5-5|16|TRBJ2-3
CASSWGGSRGTDTQYF
>TRBV30|13|TRBJ1-4
CASQGQGGEKLFF
>TRBV9|17|TRBJ2-2
CASSAAPQGRNTGELFF
>TRBV4-1|15|TRBJ2-7
CASSQDSGRGYEQYF
>TRBV30|13|TRBJ1-1
CAWSQKSYTEAFF